This TCR beta chain was identified during a study of blood T cell repertoires in COVID-19. Study-level information: Donors in the United States, Italy and Spain gave samples during acute or convalescent COVID-19. From T cells, B-cell-depleted T cells, or PBMCs came the material, which was cDNA or gDNA.

Source study methods: Amplification of reference gene primers was used by the study to estimate nucleated cell counts. The protocol was immunoSEQ multiplex PCR, while the TCRdb copy is restricted to in-frame clones and leaves out a portion. That table furnishes V, J and clone size, whereas the DNA furnished D and trimming. The sample shows about 160,000 clones, 80% to 90% of them seen only once. The CDR3 runs to 14 residues. The germline V and J ends were trimmed by 5 bases and 5 bases, with 16 bases remaining between them. Germline V lookup: CDR1 SEHNR, CDR2 FQNEAQ (reference sequence). Sequencing was performed on peripheral blood. This TCR came from a man aged 65 to 85 with acute or convalescent COVID-19. The chain employs TRBV7-9 and TRBJ2-7; no firm D call. CDR3 sequence (DNA): TGTGCCAGCAGCGCACCCGGTGGGCCGAACGAGCAGTACTTC. Amino acid sequence: CASSAPGGPNEQYF. The full variable domain, with the rest looked up from reference TRBV7-9 and TRBJ2-7, is DTGVSQNPRHKITKRGQNVTFRCDPISEHNRLYWYRQTLGQGPEFLTYFQNEAQLEKSRLLSDRFSAERPKGSFSTLEIQRTEQGDSAMYLCASSAPGGPNEQYFGPGTRLTVT.